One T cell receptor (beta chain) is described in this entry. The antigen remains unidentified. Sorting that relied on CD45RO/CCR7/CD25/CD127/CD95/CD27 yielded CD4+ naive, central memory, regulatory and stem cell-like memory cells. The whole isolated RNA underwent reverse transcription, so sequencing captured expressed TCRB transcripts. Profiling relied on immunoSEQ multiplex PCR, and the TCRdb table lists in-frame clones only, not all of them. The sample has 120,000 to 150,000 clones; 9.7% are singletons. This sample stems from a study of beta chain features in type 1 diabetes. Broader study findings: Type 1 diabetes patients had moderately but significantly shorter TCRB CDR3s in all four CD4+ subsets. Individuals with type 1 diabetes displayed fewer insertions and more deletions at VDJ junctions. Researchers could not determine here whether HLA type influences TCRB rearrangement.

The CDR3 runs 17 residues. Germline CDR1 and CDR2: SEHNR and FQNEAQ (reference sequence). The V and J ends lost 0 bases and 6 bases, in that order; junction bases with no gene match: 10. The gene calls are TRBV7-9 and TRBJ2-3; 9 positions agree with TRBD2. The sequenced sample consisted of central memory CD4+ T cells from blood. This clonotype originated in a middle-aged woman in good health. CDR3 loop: CASSLALAGGPGDTQYF. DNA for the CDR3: TGTGCCAGCAGCTTAGCGCTGGCGGGGGGGCCTGGCGATACGCAGTATTTT.